These T cell receptor beta chains were read from a single sample in a study of monozygotic twins with inflammatory bowel disease. TCRdb reprocessed the 5' RACE reads; each CDR3 protein has one entry and no DNA is given. In all, the sample yields 350,000 to 500,000 distinct CDR3 sequences. Specimen: blood. Every receptor here comes from a human donor with ulcerative colitis or Crohn's disease, or a healthy co-twin of an affected twin (not recorded which). Each CDR3 is given with its conserved first and last residue.

CDR3 protein: CASSERVANEQIF
J gene: TRBJ2-1
V gene: TRBV6-1

CDR3 protein: CASRSRVGISGSRAYNEQFF
J gene: TRBJ2-1
V gene: TRBV19

CDR3 protein: CAISESFRETQYF
J gene: TRBJ2-5
V gene: TRBV10-3

CDR3 protein: CASRPLSGFSNEQFF
J gene: TRBJ2-1
V gene: TRBV19

CDR3 protein: CASSSLGGSTDTQYF
J gene: TRBJ2-3
V gene: TRBV5-1

CDR3 protein: CSAVARHNEQFF
J gene: TRBJ2-1
V gene: TRBV20-1

CDR3 protein: CASTYGRNGNQPQHF
J gene: TRBJ1-5
V gene: TRBV12-3/TRBV12-4

CDR3 protein: CASSRNGRTDTQYF
J gene: TRBJ2-3
V gene: TRBV27

CDR3 protein: CASSFTGTGGGGELFF
J gene: TRBJ2-2
V gene: TRBV7-2

CDR3 protein: CASSLSVNYGYTF
J gene: TRBJ1-2
V gene: TRBV27

CDR3 protein: CASTPKVSSGANVLTF
J gene: TRBJ2-6
V gene: TRBV5-1

CDR3 protein: CASSLTPTGLGPPETQYF
J gene: TRBJ2-5
V gene: TRBV7-3

CDR3 protein: CASSASGGTEAFF
J gene: TRBJ1-1
V gene: TRBV7-3

CDR3 protein: CASSTQIGWLRYNEQFF
J gene: TRBJ2-1
V gene: TRBV21-1

CDR3 protein: CASHGSNTGELFF
J gene: TRBJ2-2
V gene: TRBV28

CDR3 protein: CASSPHSSSYNEQFF
J gene: TRBJ2-1
V gene: TRBV12-3/TRBV12-4

CDR3 protein: CASSVKYNAGEQYF
J gene: TRBJ2-7
V gene: TRBV9

CDR3 protein: CAWSGYTDTQYF
J gene: TRBJ2-3
V gene: TRBV30

CDR3 protein: CSAHDRAEAFF
J gene: TRBJ1-1
V gene: TRBV20-1

CDR3 protein: CASSLAKGQTNIQYF
J gene: TRBJ2-4
V gene: TRBV7-4

CDR3 protein: CSARVPAGPYNEQFF
J gene: TRBJ2-1
V gene: TRBV20-1

CDR3 protein: CASSQDYQAAGELFF
J gene: TRBJ2-2
V gene: TRBV4-2

CDR3 protein: CASSILGDGQPQHF
J gene: TRBJ1-5
V gene: TRBV19

CDR3 protein: CASSQEGQAGAYNEQFF
J gene: TRBJ2-1
V gene: TRBV4-2

CDR3 protein: CASSPRLAGETQYF
J gene: TRBJ2-5
V gene: TRBV7-2

CDR3 protein: CASSRQISDVYTF
J gene: TRBJ1-2
V gene: TRBV28

CDR3 protein: CASSIPIGPTGELFF
J gene: TRBJ2-2
V gene: TRBV25-1

CDR3 protein: CASSIDGDQPQHF
J gene: TRBJ1-5
V gene: TRBV19

CDR3 protein: CATTRGTGNTEAFF
J gene: TRBJ1-1
V gene: TRBV19

CDR3 protein: CSARDPLSSTDTQYF
J gene: TRBJ2-3
V gene: TRBV20-1

CDR3 protein: CASSQGYGNEQFF
J gene: TRBJ2-1
V gene: TRBV4-3

CDR3 protein: CAISESLSSYEQYF
J gene: TRBJ2-7
V gene: TRBV10-3